These T cell receptor beta chains were read from a single sample in a study of T cell repertoires in cytomegalovirus infection. TCRdb independently ran MiXCR on the reads; one entry per CDR3 protein. Of over 250,000 distinct CDR3 sequences in the sample, less than 25% were seen once. No antigen has been assigned to these receptors. Specimen: cultured PBMCs, collected from culture after CMV antigen stimulation. The receptors come from a human donor in good health (CMV status not recorded). Some clones in this sample may be carry-over from other donors' samples. Each CDR3 is given with its conserved first and last residue. The D gene is left open where the match is weak. Only part of the rows carry a size: once, few, many, or a class if the clone is expanded.

d_gene	v_gene	j_gene	abundance	CDR3aa	CDR3nt
NA	TRBV5-4	TRBJ1-2	NA	CASSLAGAPGYTF	TGTGCCAGCAGCCTTGCGGGGGCGCCTGGCTACACCTTC
NA	TRBV20-1	TRBJ1-1	NA	CSALDARITFF	TGCAGTGCCCTCGACGCTAGAATAACTTTCTTT
NA	TRBV24-1	TRBJ2-5	few	CATSEGVQETQYF	TGTGCCACCAGTGAGGGGGTCCAAGAGACCCAGTACTTC
NA	TRBV6-5	TRBJ2-3	NA	CASSYSSEWRRQYF	TGTGCCAGCAGTTACTCCTCCGAGTGGCGCCGGCAGTATTTT
NA	TRBV5-4	TRBJ2-1	NA	CASSPAGGVYNEQFF	TGTGCCAGCAGCCCTGCAGGCGGGGTTTACAATGAGCAGTTCTTC
NA	TRBV5-6	TRBJ2-1	few	CASSLAGGEWTNEQFF	TGTGCCAGCAGCTTGGCGGGCGGGGAATGGACCAATGAGCAGTTCTTC
NA	TRBV19	TRBJ1-1	NA	CASSRARENTEAFF	TGTGCCAGTAGTAGAGCCAGGGAGAACACTGAAGCTTTCTTT
TRBD1	TRBV11-2	TRBJ2-1	many	CASSRFLSPGMVQGHEQFF	TGTGCCAGCAGCCGCTTCCTAAGTCCCGGAATGGTACAGGGGCATGAGCAGTTCTTC
NA	TRBV7-9	TRBJ2-5	few	CASSLDGPQETQYF	TGTGCCAGCAGCTTAGACGGACCCCAAGAGACCCAGTACTTC
TRBD1	TRBV6-1	TRBJ2-2	NA	CASRYKRGQAKANTGELFF	TGTGCCAGCAGATACAAAAGGGGACAGGCTAAAGCGAACACCGGGGAGCTGTTTTTT
NA	TRBV7-9	TRBJ2-1	few	CASLKAGNEQFF	TGTGCCAGCCTAAAGGCGGGCAATGAGCAGTTCTTC
TRBD1	TRBV5-1	TRBJ1-2	NA	CASRQGGGYTF	TGCGCCAGCCGACAGGGGGGCGGCTACACCTTC
TRBD1	TRBV7-2	TRBJ1-3	few	CASSLLGTDSGNTIYF	TGTGCCAGCAGCCTTCTGGGGACAGACTCTGGAAACACCATATATTTT
NA	TRBV7-4	TRBJ2-7	NA	CASSQGGGSYEQYF	TGTGCCAGCAGCCAAGGTGGCGGATCCTACGAGCAGTACTTC
NA	TRBV18	TRBJ2-3	many	CASSRAEARPDTQYF	TGTGCCAGCTCCCGGGCCGAGGCCCGGCCAGATACGCAGTATTTT
NA	TRBV6-2/TRBV6-3	TRBJ2-3	NA	CASSYSLESTDTQYF	TGTGCCAGCAGTTACTCCCTGGAGTCTACAGATACGCAGTATTTT
NA	TRBV7-9	TRBJ2-7	NA	CASSSTGSSYEQYF	TGTGCCAGCAGCTCCACAGGTTCCTCCTACGAGCAGTACTTC
NA	TRBV19	TRBJ1-2	NA	CASSIDPSVFGYTF	TGTGCCAGTAGTATAGATCCTTCGGTTTTTGGCTACACCTTC
TRBD2	TRBV12-3/TRBV12-4	TRBJ2-5	NA	CASSTTSGSFQETQYF	TGTGCCAGCAGTACGACTAGCGGGAGTTTCCAAGAGACCCAGTACTTC
NA	TRBV7-2	TRBJ2-7	many	CASSLGLANYEQYF	TGTGCCAGCAGCTTAGGGCTAGCGAACTACGAGCAGTACTTC
TRBD1	TRBV20-1	TRBJ2-5	NA	CSASPTGAQETQYF	TGCAGTGCTAGTCCGACAGGGGCCCAAGAGACCCAGTACTTC
NA	TRBV7-8	TRBJ2-5	many	CASTPGLLETQYF	TGTGCCAGCACCCCAGGACTACTAGAGACCCAGTACTTC
NA	TRBV2	TRBJ1-1	NA	CALGGYTEAFF	TGTGCCTTGGGAGGGTACACTGAAGCTTTCTTT
NA	TRBV28	TRBJ1-3	NA	CASSFGGTGNTIYF	TGTGCCAGCAGTTTTGGGGGGACTGGAAACACCATATATTTT
TRBD1	TRBV19	TRBJ1-5	few	CASSIGTGGLQPQHF	TGTGCCAGTAGTATCGGGACAGGGGGCCTTCAGCCCCAGCATTTT
NA	TRBV7-9	TRBJ2-3	few	CASRPPGSRTDTQYF	TGTGCCAGCAGACCCCCCGGATCCCGCACAGATACGCAGTATTTT
NA	TRBV6-2/TRBV6-3	TRBJ2-7	few	CASSYQSYEQYF	TGTGCCAGCAGTTACCAAAGCTACGAGCAGTACTTC
NA	TRBV4-2	TRBJ1-5	NA	CASSPRPGTSQPQHF	TGTGCCAGCAGCCCCCGGCCCGGGACAAGTCAGCCCCAGCATTTT
NA	TRBV2	TRBJ1-2	NA	CASGEVTSNYGYTF	TGTGCCAGCGGTGAAGTGACAAGTAACTATGGCTACACCTTC
NA	TRBV6-2/TRBV6-3	TRBJ2-1	NA	CASSYGVEQFF	TGTGCCAGCAGTTATGGAGTTGAGCAGTTCTTC
NA	TRBV6-2/TRBV6-3	TRBJ1-1	few	CASTRRGVNTEAFF	TGTGCCAGCACTCGTCGTGGCGTGAACACTGAAGCTTTCTTT
TRBD1	TRBV18	TRBJ1-2	few	CASSKDREDRYTF	TGTGCCAGCTCAAAAGACAGGGAAGATCGCTACACCTTC
TRBD2	TRBV4-1	TRBJ2-3	NA	CASSQPGTSYTDTQYF	TGCGCCAGCAGCCAACCCGGGACTAGCTACACAGATACGCAGTATTTT
TRBD2	TRBV7-8	TRBJ2-1	many	CASSWPRRLAVYNEQFF	TGTGCCAGCAGCTGGCCTAGACGGCTAGCGGTCTACAATGAGCAGTTCTTC
NA	TRBV12-3/TRBV12-4	TRBJ1-1	many	CASSNRALGDTEAFF	TGTGCCAGCAGTAACCGGGCCCTGGGGGACACTGAAGCTTTCTTT
NA	TRBV5-1	TRBJ2-1	few	CASSLVGGIDEQFF	TGCGCCAGCAGCTTGGTAGGCGGGATTGATGAGCAGTTCTTC
NA	TRBV7-2	TRBJ2-6	NA	CASSPLGVIPGANVLTF	TGTGCCAGCTCCCCCCTGGGCGTGATCCCTGGGGCCAACGTCCTGACTTTC
NA	TRBV11-2	TRBJ2-7	once	CASSDRTAPVYEQYF	TGTGCCAGCAGCGATAGGACGGCACCCGTCTACGAGCAGTACTTC
TRBD2	TRBV5-6	TRBJ2-1	few	CASSLIFGTSYNEQFF	TGTGCCAGCAGCTTGATTTTTGGGACTAGTTACAATGAGCAGTTCTTC
NA	TRBV20-1	TRBJ2-2	NA	CSAPSRARTGELFF	TGCAGTGCACCCTCCCGGGCCCGCACCGGGGAGCTGTTTTTT